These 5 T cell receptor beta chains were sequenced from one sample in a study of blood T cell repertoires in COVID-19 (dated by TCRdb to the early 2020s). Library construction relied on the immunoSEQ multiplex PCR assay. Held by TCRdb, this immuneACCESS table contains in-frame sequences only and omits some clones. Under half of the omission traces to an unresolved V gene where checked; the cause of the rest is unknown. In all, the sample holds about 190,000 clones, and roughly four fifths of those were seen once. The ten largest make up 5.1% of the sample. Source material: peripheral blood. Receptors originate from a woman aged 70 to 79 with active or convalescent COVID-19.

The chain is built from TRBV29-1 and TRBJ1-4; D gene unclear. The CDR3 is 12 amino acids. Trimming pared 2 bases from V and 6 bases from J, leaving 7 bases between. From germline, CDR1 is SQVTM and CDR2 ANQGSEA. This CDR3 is CSVELSDEKLFF. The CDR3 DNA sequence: TGCAGCGTTGAACTCTCAGATGAAAAACTGTTTTTT.

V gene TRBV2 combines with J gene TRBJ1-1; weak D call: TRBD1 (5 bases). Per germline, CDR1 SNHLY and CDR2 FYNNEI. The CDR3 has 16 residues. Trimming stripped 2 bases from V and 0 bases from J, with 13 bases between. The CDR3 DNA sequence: TGTGCCAGCAGTGAATCGGGGGGTGATATGAACACTGAAGCTTTCTTT. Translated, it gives CASSESGGDMNTEAFF.

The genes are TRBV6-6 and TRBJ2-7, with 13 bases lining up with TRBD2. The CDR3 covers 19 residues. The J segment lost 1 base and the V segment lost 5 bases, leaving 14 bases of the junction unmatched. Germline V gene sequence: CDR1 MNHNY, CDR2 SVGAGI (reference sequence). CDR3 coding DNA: TGTGCCAGCAGTCCAAAGGGACTAGCGGGAAAAACTCGGTCCTACGAGCAGTACTTC. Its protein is CASSPKGLAGKTRSYEQYF.

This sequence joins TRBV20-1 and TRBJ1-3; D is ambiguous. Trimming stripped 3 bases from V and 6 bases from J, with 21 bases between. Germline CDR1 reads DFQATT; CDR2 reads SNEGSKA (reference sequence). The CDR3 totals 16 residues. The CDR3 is CSASSPRRENENTIYF. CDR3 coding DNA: TGCAGTGCTAGTTCCCCCCGAAGGGAGAATGAAAACACCATATATTTT.

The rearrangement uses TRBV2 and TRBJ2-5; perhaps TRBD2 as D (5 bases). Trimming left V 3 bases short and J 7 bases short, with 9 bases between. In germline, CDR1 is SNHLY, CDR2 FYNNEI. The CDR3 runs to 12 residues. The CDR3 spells CASSEAGRTQYF. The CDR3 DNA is TGTGCCAGCAGTGAGGCTGGGAGGACCCAGTACTTC.